These 7 T cell receptor beta chains share one sample of origin, sequenced in a study of blood T cells in healthy people across ages. Primed by a sample-barcoded 5' primer and a J-beta primer mix, a second PCR proceeded for about 6 to 11 cycles. MiXCR, run by TCRdb on the 5' RACE reads, gives a single entry per CDR3 protein. The sample has approximately 1.5 million distinct CDR3 sequences, approximately 39% seen once. The source material was blood. The receptors here all came from a woman younger than 30 in good health.

V and J are TRBV5-5 and TRBJ1-2; the D is unclear. Trimming shortened V by 4 bases and J by 4 bases, and 17 bases separated the two germline ends. The CDR3 sequence is 15 residues long. Germline CDR1 and CDR2: SGHKS and YYEKEE (reference sequence). CDR3 residues: CASSPGRLLLYGYTF. The CDR3, as DNA: TGTGCCAGCAGCCCCGGCCGGTTATTACTCTATGGCTACACCTTC.

The CDR3 DNA reads TGTGCCAGCACCACTAGCAGCCAAGAGACCCAGTACTTC. It codes for CASTTSSQETQYF. The genes are TRBV28 and TRBJ2-7; maybe TRBD2 (6 bases). The J call may be in error: the DNA end matches TRBJ2-5 better. The CDR3 consists of 13 residues. Per the germline V gene, CDR1 is MDHEN and CDR2 is SYDVKM.

This clonotype was found a few times. The chain has TRBV7-2 and TRBJ2-7; 9 bases line up with TRBD1. Unmatched junction bases numbered 14, after V lost 3 bases and J lost 5 bases. This CDR3 has 17 residues. Germline-derived CDR1 and CDR2 are SGHTA and FQGNSA. CDR3 sequence reads: CASSLVRIRDRAHEQYF. The CDR3 DNA follows: TGTGCCAGCAGCTTGGTGAGAATTAGGGACAGGGCCCACGAGCAGTACTTC.

In its sample, this clonotype was seen a few times. The V gene is TRBV20-1, the J gene TRBJ1-2; no reliable D call. Germline loops: CDR1 DFQATT, CDR2 SNEGSKA (reference sequence). There are 12 residues in the CDR3. V gave up 3 bases and J gave up 0 bases, with 5 bases separating them. The CDR3 spells CSARQPNYGYTF. CDR3 DNA: TGCAGTGCTAGGCAGCCTAACTATGGCTACACCTTC.

The chain has TRBV7-6 and TRBJ1-3, with 7 bases identical to TRBD1. CDR3 length equals 15 residues. Unmatched junction bases numbered 7, after V lost 5 bases and J lost 3 bases. CDR1 and CDR2 (germline): SGHVS, FNYEAQ. In DNA form, the CDR3 reads TGTGCCAGCAGCCCAACGACAGGGTATGGAAACACCATATATTTT. This gives the protein CASSPTTGYGNTIYF. The full variable domain, completed using reference TRBV7-6 and TRBJ1-3, is GAGVSQSPRYKVTKRGQDVALRCDPISGHVSLYWYRQALGQGPEFLTYFNYEAQQDKSGLPNDRFSAERPEGSISTLTIQRTEQRDSAMYRCASSPTTGYGNTIYFGEGSWLTVV.

This clonotype was found a few times. The rearrangement links TRBV7-2 to TRBJ2-1; tentatively, D is TRBD2 (6 bases). The germline CDR1 and CDR2 sequences are SGHTA and FQGNSA. Trimming stripped 0 bases from V and 3 bases from J, with 12 bases between. This CDR3 has 16 amino acids. CDR3 region: CASSLAAGTSYNEQFF. In DNA form, the CDR3 reads TGTGCCAGCAGCTTAGCTGCGGGGACGAGCTACAATGAGCAGTTCTTC.

In regard to this clonotype: Being one base from a much bigger clone, this may be a read error. The chain links TRBV29-1 to TRBJ2-1; no reliable D call. Deletions cut 1 base from V and 3 bases from J, with 10 bases between. Germline V lookup: CDR1 SQVTM, CDR2 ANQGSEA. The CDR3 loop spans 14 amino acids. CDR3 residues: CSVEVVDLYNEQFF. The CDR3 DNA follows: TGCAGCGTTGAAGTTGTGGACCTCTACAATGAGCAGTTCTTC.